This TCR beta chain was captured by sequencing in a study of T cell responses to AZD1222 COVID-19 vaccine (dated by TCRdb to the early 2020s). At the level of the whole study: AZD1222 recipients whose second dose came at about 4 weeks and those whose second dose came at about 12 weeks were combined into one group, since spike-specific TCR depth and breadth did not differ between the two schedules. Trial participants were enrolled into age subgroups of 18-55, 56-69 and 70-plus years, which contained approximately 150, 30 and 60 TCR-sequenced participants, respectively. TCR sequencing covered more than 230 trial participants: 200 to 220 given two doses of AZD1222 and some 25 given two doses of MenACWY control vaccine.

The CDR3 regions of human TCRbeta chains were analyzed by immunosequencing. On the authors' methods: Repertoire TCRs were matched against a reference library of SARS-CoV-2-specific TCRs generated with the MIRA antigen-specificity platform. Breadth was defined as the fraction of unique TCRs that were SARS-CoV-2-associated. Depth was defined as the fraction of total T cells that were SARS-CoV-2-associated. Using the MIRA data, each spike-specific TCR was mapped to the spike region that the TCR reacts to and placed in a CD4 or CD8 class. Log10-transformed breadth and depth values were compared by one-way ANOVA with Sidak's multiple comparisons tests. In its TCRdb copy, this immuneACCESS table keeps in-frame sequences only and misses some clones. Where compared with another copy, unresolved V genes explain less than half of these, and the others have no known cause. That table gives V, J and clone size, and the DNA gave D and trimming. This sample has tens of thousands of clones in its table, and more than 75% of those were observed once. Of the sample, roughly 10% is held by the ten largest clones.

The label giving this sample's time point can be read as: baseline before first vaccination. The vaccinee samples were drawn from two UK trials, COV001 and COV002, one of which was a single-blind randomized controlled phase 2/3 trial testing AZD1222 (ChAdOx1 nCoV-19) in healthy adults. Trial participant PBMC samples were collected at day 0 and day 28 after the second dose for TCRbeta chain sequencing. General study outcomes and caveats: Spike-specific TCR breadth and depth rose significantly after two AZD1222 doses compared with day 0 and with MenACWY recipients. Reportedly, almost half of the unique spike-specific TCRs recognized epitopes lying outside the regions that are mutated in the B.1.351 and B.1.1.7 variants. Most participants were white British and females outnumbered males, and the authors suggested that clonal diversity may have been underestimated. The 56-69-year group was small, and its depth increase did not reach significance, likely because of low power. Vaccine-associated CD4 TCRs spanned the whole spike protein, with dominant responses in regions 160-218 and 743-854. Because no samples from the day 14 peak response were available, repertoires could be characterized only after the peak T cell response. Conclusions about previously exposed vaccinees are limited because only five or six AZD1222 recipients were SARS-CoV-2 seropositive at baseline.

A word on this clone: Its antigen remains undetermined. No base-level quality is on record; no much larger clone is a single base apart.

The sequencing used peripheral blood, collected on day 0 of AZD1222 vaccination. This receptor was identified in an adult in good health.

The bases read TGCGCCAGCAGGCTGACAGGGGGCCAAGAGACCCAGTACTTC. This translates into CASRLTGGQETQYF. The sequence joins TRBV5-1 to TRBJ2-5; 9 bases in the middle match TRBD1. Its CDR3 holds 14 amino acids, cysteine through phenylalanine. The entry retains the CDR3 DNA only, 42 bases that are in frame from base 1. Ends trimmed: V by 5 bases, J by 1 base; bases unmatched to a gene: 3. Looking up the germline V gene yields CDR1 SGHRS and CDR2 YFSETQ.